This entry is about one TCR beta chain. The germline V and J ends were trimmed by 6 bases and 6 bases, with 18 bases remaining between them. The CDR3 has 14 amino acids. The germline V gene has CDR1 MNHEY and CDR2 SMNVEV (reference sequence). Repertoires were generated with immunoSEQ multiplex PCR, while TCRdb's copy carries only in-frame clones and drops some. The sample records tens of thousands of clones, roughly 90% being singletons. This specimen belongs to a study of technical replicates of blood from a few donors. The clonotype was recovered from a human donor in good health. J is TRBJ2-7 and V is TRBV27; D may be TRBD1 (6 bases). The sequencing sample was made of T cells isolated from PBMCs. The CDR3 sequence: CASSQRSGAGEQYF. CDR3 DNA: TGTGCCAGCAGCCAACGGTCAGGGGCTGGCGAGCAGTACTTC.